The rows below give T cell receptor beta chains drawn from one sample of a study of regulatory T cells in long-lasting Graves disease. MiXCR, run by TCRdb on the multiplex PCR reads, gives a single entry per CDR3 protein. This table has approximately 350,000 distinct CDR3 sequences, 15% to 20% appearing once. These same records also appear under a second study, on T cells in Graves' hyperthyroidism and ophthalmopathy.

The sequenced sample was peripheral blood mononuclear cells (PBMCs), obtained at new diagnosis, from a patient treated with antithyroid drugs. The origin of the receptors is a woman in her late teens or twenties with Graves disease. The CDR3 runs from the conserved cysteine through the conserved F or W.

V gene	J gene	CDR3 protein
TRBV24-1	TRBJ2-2	CATSDPRDRGHLEGTGELFF
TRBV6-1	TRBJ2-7	CASSPQRRTSSREQYF
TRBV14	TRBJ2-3	CASSHPDSFSTDTQYF
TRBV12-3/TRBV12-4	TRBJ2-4	CASSFSQFDIQYF
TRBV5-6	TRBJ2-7	CASIDISGRGEQYF
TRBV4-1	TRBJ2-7	CASSQGRWGGSYEQYF
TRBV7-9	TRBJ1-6	CASSGGGYNSPLHF
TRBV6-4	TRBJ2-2	CASSARGLDTGELFF
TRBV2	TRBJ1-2	CASSGDRGSYGYTF
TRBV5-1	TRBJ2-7	CASSFGGSPSYEQYF
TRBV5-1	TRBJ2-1	CASSLEREQFF
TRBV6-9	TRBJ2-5	CASSSQTGETQYF
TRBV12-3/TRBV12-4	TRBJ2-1	CASTGEETAPYNEQFF
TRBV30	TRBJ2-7	CAWGVPYYYEQYF
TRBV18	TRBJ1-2	CASSPPKELYGYTF
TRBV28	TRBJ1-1	CASSNRPMGTEAFF
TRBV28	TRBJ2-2	CASSFGSVTGELFF
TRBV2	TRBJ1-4	CASRPGGGNEKLFF
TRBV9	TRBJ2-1	CASSVAGRGGSDEQFF
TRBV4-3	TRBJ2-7	CASSQGGGQTYEQYF
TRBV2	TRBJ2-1	CASSTTSGVRGGLRNEQFF
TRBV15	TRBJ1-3	CATSRDTAFSGNTIYF
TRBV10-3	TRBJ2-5	CAITPGQGKQETQYF
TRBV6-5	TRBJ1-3	CASSYLRPPGNTIYF
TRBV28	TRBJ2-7	CASSPWGEGGLEQYF
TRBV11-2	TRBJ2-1	CASSFLQGTSNEQFF